This T cell receptor beta chain was captured by sequencing in a study of cytomegalovirus exposure and HLA in healthy donors. The study's findings and limits: According to a later analysis, donors in an Asian-associated ancestry cluster reportedly had fewer N-insertions than the roughly 660-donor mean. Data from an earlier analysis indicated that most TCR beta V segments were productive either about 90% or about 30% of the time. Association of approximately 18,000 TCR beta sequences with HLA alleles was found at 0.05 false discovery rate in a later analysis. In vitro checks showed that a few CMV-associated chains really do target CMV antigens.

Germline V gene lookup returns CDR1 LNHNV and CDR2 YYDKDF (reference sequence). This CDR3 comprises 17 residues. V was trimmed by 2 bases and J by 0 bases, leaving 14 bases between them. PCR primers comprised 60 Vbeta and 13 Jbeta primers. Sequencing was performed with immunoSEQ multiplex PCR; in TCRdb, only in-frame clones are kept and a portion is missing. The sample yields some 100,000 clones, 76% seen once. With respect to this clone: What it binds is unknown.

This clonotype was sampled from a man over 45 in good health and CMV-seropositive. Material for sequencing was PBMCs. This chain joins TRBV15 and TRBJ1-5; D is undetermined. DNA of the CDR3: TGTGCCACCAGCAGACCCCGGGAGCAGAATAGCAATCAGCCCCAGCATTTT. Translation gives CATSRPREQNSNQPQHF.